Here is one T cell receptor beta chain with its context. Its antigen is unidentified. Between the trimmed V and J ends, which lost 0 bases and 4 bases, there was a span of 10 bases. The CDR3 runs to 14 residues. CDR1 is SGHRS and CDR2 is YFSETQ in the germline V gene. This record comes from a study of identical twins. General study points: While abundant cord blood beta clonotypes carried fewer insertions, memory repertoires showed no such pattern. The authors drew conclusions from cross-sectional statistical analysis rather than following the same donors.

Template switching created a universal primer site, and the cDNA included unique molecular identifiers. TCRdb re-analysed the 5' RACE reads in MiXCR, keeping a single row per CDR3 protein. This table has 650,000 to 800,000 distinct CDR3 sequences, 8.5% to 9.5% appearing once. These records were also assigned to another study, of yellow fever vaccine responses in identical twins. From that report: Reportedly, twins showed a vaccine T cell response that looked partly convergent and partly personalized.

The TCR comes from a woman aged 18-29 years in good health. The chain combines TRBV5-1 with TRBJ1-2; D not certain. The sample was PBMCs. The CDR3 protein is CASSLAQQSYGYTF. Here the CDR3 DNA reads TGCGCCAGCAGCTTGGCCCAGCAGAGCTATGGCTACACCTTC.